Listed below are T cell receptor beta chains from one sample, sequenced in a study of blood T cells in healthy people across ages. From the 5' RACE reads, TCRdb called clonotypes with MiXCR, one entry per CDR3 protein. The sample consists of 1.2 million to 1.5 million distinct CDR3 sequences, 42% of them appearing once. Sequenced sample: blood. The receptor set was obtained from a woman aged 18 to 35 in good health. Each CDR3 is given with its conserved first and last residue. The D gene is left open where the match is weak. A row's size may be missing; if present it is once, few, many or a size class.

j_gene | abundance | v_gene | d_gene | CDR3nt | CDR3aa
TRBJ1-1 | . | TRBV9 | . | TGTGCCAGCAGGCCGACAGTGGAGAACACTGAAGCTTTCTTT | CASRPTVENTEAFF
TRBJ1-2 | . | TRBV27 | TRBD1 | TGTGCCAGCAGTTTTGAGGGGGCCTCGGTTTTAGGCTACACCTTC | CASSFEGASVLGYTF
TRBJ1-1 | . | TRBV29-1 | . | TGCAGCCCAACGAACACTGAAGCTTTCTTT | CSPTNTEAFF
TRBJ2-3 | . | TRBV6-4 | TRBD1 | TGTGCCAGCCGCCTGACAGGGGGCCTGTCAGATACGCAGTATTTT | CASRLTGGLSDTQYF
TRBJ2-7 | few | TRBV29-1 | TRBD2 | TGCAGCGTCGCCCCTAGCGGGAGTAGGGATGAGCAGTACTTC | CSVAPSGSRDEQYF
TRBJ2-7 | . | TRBV6-5 | TRBD1 | TGTGCCAGCAGTTTCCGCGGACAGGGGGTGGTCTACGAGCAGTACTTC | CASSFRGQGVVYEQYF
TRBJ2-3 | . | TRBV27 | . | TGTACCAGCAGAGCAGGGTCGGGGGATACGCAGTATTTT | CTSRAGSGDTQYF
TRBJ1-5 | . | TRBV5-1 | TRBD1 | TGCGCCAGCAGCCTCCAACGACAGGGAGATCAGCCCCAGCATTTT | CASSLQRQGDQPQHF
TRBJ1-6 | . | TRBV6-5 | . | TGTGCCAGCAGTTATGGGGGGGCATCCTACTATAATTCACCCCTCCACTTT | CASSYGGASYYNSPLHF
TRBJ2-7 | once | TRBV9 | TRBD2 | TGTGCCAGCAGCGTAGATCTCCCAAGCGGGGGCAATGAGCAGTACTTC | CASSVDLPSGGNEQYF
TRBJ2-3 | few | TRBV2 | . | TGTGCCAGCAGTGAAGGTGGTCTAGCGATGCCAGATACGCAGTATTTT | CASSEGGLAMPDTQYF
TRBJ2-7 | few | TRBV27 | TRBD1 | TGTGCCAGCAGTTTCGATGGGACAGGGGGCGATGAGCAGTACTTC | CASSFDGTGGDEQYF
TRBJ2-7 | . | TRBV11-3 | . | TGTGCCAGCAGCATCGGACAGAGCTCCTACAATGAGCAGTACTTC | CASSIGQSSYNEQYF
TRBJ2-1 | . | TRBV7-9 | TRBD1 | TGTGCCAGCAGCTTAACGACAGGGAACAATGAGCAGTTCTTC | CASSLTTGNNEQFF
TRBJ2-7 | . | TRBV19 | . | TGTGCCAGTAGTATCGTAGGGGCCTACGAGCAGTACTTC | CASSIVGAYEQYF
TRBJ2-2 | . | TRBV10-3 | . | TGTGCCATCAGTGGGGGGCAGGCGGGAGTGGCCGGGGAGCTGTTTTTT | CAISGGQAGVAGELFF
TRBJ2-1 | . | TRBV2 | TRBD2 | TGTGCCGGGAGCGGGGGGCCGATGTCCCGTGAGCAGTTCTTC | CAGSGGPMSREQFF
TRBJ2-1 | . | TRBV6-5 | TRBD2 | TGTGCCAGCAGTCTCGGGACTAGCGTGGCCTACAATGAGCAGTTCTTC | CASSLGTSVAYNEQFF
TRBJ2-1 | . | TRBV2 | . | TGTGCCAGCAGTGAAGAGTCGGAGCAGTTCTTC | CASSEESEQFF
TRBJ1-5 | few | TRBV3-1 | TRBD1 | TGTGCCAGCAGCCAAGATACAGGGGGGGGACAGCCCCAGCATTTT | CASSQDTGGGQPQHF
TRBJ2-7 | . | TRBV24-1 | . | TGTGCCACCAGTGATCCTAGGGGGGGGCAATACAATGAGCAGTACTTC | CATSDPRGGQYNEQYF
TRBJ2-1 | . | TRBV6-1 | TRBD2 | TGTGCCAGCAGTATGGGACTAGCGGGAGAGGGGGTCAATGAGCAGTTCTTC | CASSMGLAGEGVNEQFF
TRBJ1-2 | . | TRBV3-1 | TRBD1 | TGTGCCAGCAGGACCACAGGGGGCTACGGCTATGGCTACACCTTC | CASRTTGGYGYGYTF
TRBJ2-7 | many | TRBV29-1 | . | TGCAGCGTTGTGGGGATTAAAGACTCCTACGAGCAGTACTTC | CSVVGIKDSYEQYF
TRBJ2-2 | . | TRBV5-1 | . | TGCGCCAGCAGCTTGGTGGATTCCACCGGGGAGCTGTTTTTT | CASSLVDSTGELFF
TRBJ2-7 | many | TRBV10-3 | . | TGTGCCATCAGTGAGGGACAGTCCTACGAGCAGTACTTC | CAISEGQSYEQYF
TRBJ2-5 | . | TRBV6-2/TRBV6-3 | TRBD2 | TGTGCCAGCAGTTATGGGCTAGCGGCGGGGACCCAGTACTTC | CASSYGLAAGTQYF
TRBJ2-3 | . | TRBV29-1 | . | TGCAGCGTTGAAGGGGGTAGTCCCTTGGAAGATACGCAGTATTTT | CSVEGGSPLEDTQYF
TRBJ1-1 | many | TRBV4-1 | . | TGCGCCAGCAGCCAAGGGCCAACTGAAGCTTTCTTT | CASSQGPTEAFF
TRBJ1-2 | . | TRBV20-1 | . | TGCAGTGCTAAAGGGTCGGTTGCTAACTATGGCTACACCTTC | CSAKGSVANYGYTF
TRBJ1-6 | . | TRBV27 | . | TGTGCCACCCCCTCAGATCGTTATAATTCACCCCTCCACTTT | CATPSDRYNSPLHF
TRBJ2-3 | few | TRBV10-1 | . | TGCGCCAGCAGTGCTAGACAGCCTAGCACAGATACGCAGTATTTT | CASSARQPSTDTQYF
TRBJ1-2 | many | TRBV25-1 | TRBD1 | TGTGCCAGCCGACAGACAGGGGGGCACTATGGCTACACCTTC | CASRQTGGHYGYTF
TRBJ2-1 | . | TRBV7-9 | TRBD2 | TGTGCCAGCAGCTACCTAGGACTAGCGGGAGGTCCCTCCGATGAGCAGTTCTTC | CASSYLGLAGGPSDEQFF
TRBJ1-6 | few | TRBV10-3 | . | TGTGCCATCAGTGAGGGATTGGGACCCCTCCACTTT | CAISEGLGPLHF
TRBJ2-7 | few | TRBV7-8 | TRBD1 | TGTGCCAGCAGCCCCCTACTTCGGGACAGTACCTACGAGCAGTACTTC | CASSPLLRDSTYEQYF
TRBJ1-4 | . | TRBV12-3/TRBV12-4 | TRBD1 | TGTGCCAGCAGTGGGGACGTCACAGGGGAACAACTGTTTTTT | CASSGDVTGEQLFF
TRBJ2-3 | . | TRBV15 | TRBD2 | TGTGCCACCAGCAGACTCGTAGCGGGAAGCATTTATACGCAGTATTTT | CATSRLVAGSIYTQYF
TRBJ2-7 | . | TRBV6-1 | TRBD1 | TGTGCCAGCAGTGTCACCGGGACAGGCTACGAGCAGTACTTC | CASSVTGTGYEQYF
TRBJ2-6 | many | TRBV12-3/TRBV12-4 | . | TGTGCCAGCAGTTCATCAGGGGCCGGGGCCAACGTCCTGACTTTC | CASSSSGAGANVLTF
TRBJ1-2 | . | TRBV28 | . | TGTGCCAGCAGTCCTCCGGAGCTTAACTATGGCTACACCTTC | CASSPPELNYGYTF
TRBJ2-5 | . | TRBV28 | . | TGTGCCAGCAGTCCCTCCCTGGGGCAAGAGACCCAGTACTTC | CASSPSLGQETQYF
TRBJ2-3 | . | TRBV10-3 | . | TGTGCCATGGGGGGTTGGGACAGCGCCACAGATACGCAGTATTTT | CAMGGWDSATDTQYF
TRBJ1-5 | . | TRBV30 | TRBD1 | TGTGCCTGGAGCCAGGACAGGGGCCAGCCCCAGCATTTT | CAWSQDRGQPQHF